This T cell receptor (beta chain) was sequenced during a study of T cell repertoires in cytomegalovirus infection. About the study: HLA-B-restricted CMV epitopes that are well studied were used alongside recently identified HLA-C-restricted ones. Study-level findings and limits: The ex vivo response showed dominance by HLA-C-restricted CMV-specific TCR beta clonotypes.

This CDR3 has 14 residues. V shed 5 bases, J shed 2 bases, and the junction held 5 bases outside the gene matches. Per germline, CDR1 MNHEY and CDR2 SVGAGI. This clonotype was seen at least ten times. What it recognizes is unknown. TCRdb processed the reads anew with MiXCR; each CDR3 protein has one entry. Among some 800,000 distinct CDR3 sequences, 32% were seen once, and the ten largest hold approximately 13%. The source was cultured CD8+ T cells from PBMCs, collected from culture after CMV antigen stimulation. The chain combines TRBV6-5 with TRBJ2-5; 7 bases line up with TRBD1. The clonotype originates from a human donor in good health (CMV status not recorded). Some clones in this sample may be carry-over from other donors' samples. The DNA for the CDR3 is TGTGCCAGCAGTCCAGGGGGTGAACAAGAGACCCAGTACTTC. Amino acid sequence: CASSPGGEQETQYF.